This entry is about one T cell receptor (beta chain). Its antigen remains unidentified. The data belong to a study of shared clonotypes between healthy human individuals. Findings and caveats of the study: Naive subsets usually exceeded memory subsets in estimated richness. The study sampled only blood, and tissue repertoires likely differ.

Some clones are missing from TCRdb's copy, which holds only in-frame ones; the method was immunoSEQ multiplex PCR. The repertoire holds over a million clones, with roughly 96% as singletons. The germline V gene has CDR1 MNHEY and CDR2 SMNVEV (reference sequence). V was clipped by 3 bases and J by 6 bases, with 9 bases between them. The CDR3 loop spans 13 amino acids. The source of this sequence is a man aged 25-45 years in good health. Sequencing used naive CD4+ T cells sorted from blood. The subset is: CD45RA+ positively selected. This chain connects TRBV27 to TRBJ2-1; D may correspond to TRBD1 or TRBD2 (5 bases each). The chain's CDR3 is CASSLGVGNEQFF. In nucleotides, the CDR3 is TGTGCCAGCAGTTTGGGGGTCGGCAATGAGCAGTTCTTC.